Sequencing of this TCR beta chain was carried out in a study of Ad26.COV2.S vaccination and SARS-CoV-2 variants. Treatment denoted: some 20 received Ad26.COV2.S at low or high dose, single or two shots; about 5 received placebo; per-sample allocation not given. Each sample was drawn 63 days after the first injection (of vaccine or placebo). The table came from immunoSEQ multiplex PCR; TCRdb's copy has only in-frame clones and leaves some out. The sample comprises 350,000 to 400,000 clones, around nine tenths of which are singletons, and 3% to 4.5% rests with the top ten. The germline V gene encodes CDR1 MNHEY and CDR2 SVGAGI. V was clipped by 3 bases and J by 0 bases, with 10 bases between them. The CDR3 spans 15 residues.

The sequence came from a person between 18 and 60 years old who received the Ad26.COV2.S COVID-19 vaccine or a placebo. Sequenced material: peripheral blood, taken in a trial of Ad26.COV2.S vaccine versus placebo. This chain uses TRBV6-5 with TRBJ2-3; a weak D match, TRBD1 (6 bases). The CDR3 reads CASSYVRGSTDTQYF. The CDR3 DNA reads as TGTGCCAGCAGTTATGTAAGGGGGAGCACAGATACGCAGTATTTT.